These T cell receptor beta chains were read from a single sample in a study of blood T cell repertoires in COVID-19. The data were produced by immunoSEQ multiplex PCR, yet TCRdb's version contains in-frame clones alone and is incomplete. The profile covers more than 250,000 clones, with approximately 82% appearing a single time and less than 6% taken by the ten largest. The sequencing input was peripheral blood. The receptor set was obtained from a man in his sixties who had recovered from COVID-19. The CDR3 runs from the conserved cysteine through the conserved F or W. D genes are given only for firm matches. Clone size is stated in some rows and not others, as once, few, many or a class when expanded.

clone_size j_call d_call v_call cdr3_nt cdr3_aa
NA TRBJ2-3 NA TRBV7-2 TGTGCCAGCAGCCCCCTTAGGGGGACGACTAGCACAGATACGCAGTATTTT CASSPLRGTTSTDTQYF
once TRBJ2-2 NA TRBV9 TGTGCCAGCAGCGTAGGGGGCCTCCCGAACACCGGGGAGCTGTTTTTT CASSVGGLPNTGELFF
NA TRBJ2-3 TRBD2 TRBV29-1 TGCAGCGGTTGGGGGACTAGCGGGAGGTTGACAGATACGCAGTATTTT CSGWGTSGRLTDTQYF
NA TRBJ1-2 NA TRBV21-1 TGTGCCAGCAGCATTGACAGGGGCTCTGACCTCTATGGCTACACCTTC CASSIDRGSDLYGYTF
NA TRBJ2-2 NA TRBV27 TGTGCCAGCAGCCGACTATCCGTGGGGATAACGGTCGGGGAGCTGTTTTTT CASSRLSVGITVGELFF
NA TRBJ1-2 NA TRBV19 TGTGCCAGTAGTCTGAGCTATGGCTACACCTTC CASSLSYGYTF
NA TRBJ2-6 TRBD1 TRBV3-1/TRBV3-2 TGTGCCAGCAGCCAGGGACAGGGGTTCTCTGGGGCCAACGTCCTGACTTTC CASSQGQGFSGANVLTF
NA TRBJ2-1 NA TRBV12-3/TRBV12-4 TGTGCCAGCAGTCCCCCCGGGTCGTATGAGCAGTTCTTC CASSPPGSYEQFF
NA TRBJ2-1 TRBD2 TRBV19 TGTGCCAGTAGTAATGGTGGGAGGGATTCGGTTAATGAGCAGTTCTTC CASSNGGRDSVNEQFF
NA TRBJ2-7 NA TRBV11-2 TGTGCCAGCAGCTTAGAGCTAGCAGATTCCTACGAGCAGTACTTC CASSLELADSYEQYF
once TRBJ2-5 TRBD1 TRBV7-9 TGTGCCAGCAGCTATGTACAGGGGGTAGAGACCCAGTACTTC CASSYVQGVETQYF
NA TRBJ1-1 TRBD1 TRBV28 TGTGCCAGCAGTCCAGCGACAGGGATGAACACTGAAGCTTTCTTT CASSPATGMNTEAFF
NA TRBJ2-3 TRBD2 TRBV5-1 TGCGCCAGCAGCCGAAGCGGGAGGGGGAGCACAGATACGCAGTATTTT CASSRSGRGSTDTQYF
NA TRBJ1-6 NA TRBV28 TGTGCCAGCAGTTTATCAGGGAACACCCTCCACTTT CASSLSGNTLHF
once TRBJ2-7 TRBD2 TRBV5-1 TGCGCCAGCAGCTTGCTAGCGGGAGCGGGGGAGCAGTACTTC CASSLLAGAGEQYF
many TRBJ2-6 NA TRBV5-1 TGCGCCAGCAGCCTACAGTGGTCCTCTGGGGCCAACGTCCTGACTTTC CASSLQWSSGANVLTF
NA TRBJ2-1 TRBD2 TRBV3-1/TRBV3-2 TGTGCCAGCAGCCAAGATTTGGGACTAGCGGGGGATGAGCAGTTCTTC CASSQDLGLAGDEQFF
NA TRBJ2-5 NA TRBV11-2 TGTGCCAGCAGCTTAAGAGGGATGGGCCAAGAGACCCAGTACTTC CASSLRGMGQETQYF
NA TRBJ1-6 TRBD1 TRBV28 TGTGCCAGCAGTTCGCCTGATGACAGGGCTAAAAGGAATTCACCCCTCCACTTT CASSSPDDRAKRNSPLHF
few TRBJ1-5 NA TRBV6-1 TGTGCCAGCAGTGACAGGGGCAATCAGCCCCAGCATTTT CASSDRGNQPQHF
NA TRBJ1-3 NA TRBV28 TGTGCCACCACGCACGGGGGGATAAACTCTGGAAACACCATATATTTT CATTHGGINSGNTIYF
NA TRBJ2-1 NA TRBV3-1/TRBV3-2 TGTGCCAGCAGCCAAGAACCTAGGTCCAATGAGCAGTTCTTC CASSQEPRSNEQFF
NA TRBJ1-4 NA TRBV18 TGTGCCAGCTCGGCAGGCGAAAATGAAAAACTGTTTTTT CASSAGENEKLFF
once TRBJ2-7 NA TRBV11-1 TGTGCCAGCAGCTTAGGAGCCTATTCCCCCGAGCAGTACTTC CASSLGAYSPEQYF
once TRBJ2-2 NA TRBV5-1 TGCGCCAGCAGCTTGGAACAGGGTGGGGAGCTGTTTTTT CASSLEQGGELFF
NA TRBJ2-7 TRBD2 TRBV30 TGTGCCTGGAGTGTTCGGGGGGGAGCGGCCGAGCAGTACTTC CAWSVRGGAAEQYF
few TRBJ2-7 NA TRBV6-1 TGTGCCAGCAGTGATCGGGAATCCTTCTACGAGCAGTACTTC CASSDRESFYEQYF
NA TRBJ1-4 NA TRBV6-5 TGTGCCAGCCGGAGGCATACTAATGAAAAACTGTTTTTT CASRRHTNEKLFF
NA TRBJ2-1 TRBD1 TRBV11-3 TGTGCCAGCAGCTTAGTCGGACAGGGGGGATACAATGAGCAGTTCTTC CASSLVGQGGYNEQFF
NA TRBJ2-7 TRBD2 TRBV19 TGTGCCAGTAGCACGGCGCGGGGGATGAACGAGCAGTACTTC CASSTARGMNEQYF
NA TRBJ1-6 TRBD1 TRBV11-2 TGTGCCAGCAGCTTAGATCGCGCCCAGGGACAGCGAACTTCACCCCTCCACTTT CASSLDRAQGQRTSPLHF
NA TRBJ1-2 NA TRBV11-2 TGTGCCAGCAGCTTAGCCGCTAACTATGGCTACACCTTC CASSLAANYGYTF
NA TRBJ1-2 NA TRBV19 TGTGCCAGTAGAGAGGCGGCTTCCAGTGGCTACACCTTC CASREAASSGYTF
NA TRBJ1-1 TRBD1 TRBV6-5 TGTGCCAGCAGTTACTCGATGACAGGGGGCACTGAAGCTTTCTTT CASSYSMTGGTEAFF
NA TRBJ2-3 NA TRBV12-3/TRBV12-4 TGTGCCAGCAGCCCTTCGGGGAACGGCGGGCAGTATTTT CASSPSGNGGQYF
once TRBJ2-7 NA TRBV7-9 TGTGCCAGCAGCTTCCGAGACGGAGTAAAGGCCTACGAGCAGTACTTC CASSFRDGVKAYEQYF
once TRBJ2-5 TRBD2 TRBV7-2 TGTGCCAGCAGCTTTAATTCGGGACTAAGAGAGACCCAGTACTTC CASSFNSGLRETQYF
NA TRBJ1-1 TRBD1 TRBV10-3 TGTGCCATCAGCGCAATCGAGAGGGACAGACCTGAAGCTTTCTTT CAISAIERDRPEAFF
NA TRBJ2-7 NA TRBV27 TGTGCCAGCAGTTTATCGTACGGCCTGAGGGACGAGCAGTACTTC CASSLSYGLRDEQYF
NA TRBJ1-1 NA TRBV5-5 TGTGCCAGCAGCGGATACGGGGGGCCGGCTGAAGCTTTCTTT CASSGYGGPAEAFF
NA TRBJ2-3 TRBD2 TRBV5-1 TGCGCCAGCAGCTTTACTAGCGGGGGGTCCACAGATACGCAGTATTTT CASSFTSGGSTDTQYF
NA TRBJ2-7 TRBD1 TRBV18 TGTGCCAGCTCACCACTACAGGGGGCGTCCGAGCAGTACTTC CASSPLQGASEQYF
once TRBJ2-7 NA TRBV2 TGTGCCAGCAGGGGGGGGAGGACAGTCTACGAGCAGTACTTC CASRGGRTVYEQYF
few TRBJ2-3 TRBD1 TRBV5-1 TGCGCCAGCAGAAAACAAAGGGGGCCCACAGATACGCAGTATTTT CASRKQRGPTDTQYF
NA TRBJ2-7 TRBD1 TRBV5-5 TGTGCCAGCAGCGCAGGGGGCCTACCTCTAAGCGAGCAGTACTTC CASSAGGLPLSEQYF
once TRBJ2-1 TRBD1 TRBV19 TGTGCCAGTAGTATGGCCGGGACAGGGGTGGATGAGCAGTTCTTC CASSMAGTGVDEQFF
NA TRBJ1-5 NA TRBV5-8 TGTGCCAGTGTGAGGGATCAGCCCCAGCATTTT CASVRDQPQHF
NA TRBJ2-7 TRBD1 TRBV19 TGTGCCAGTAGTACAGGGGGCAGGAGCTCCTACGAGCAGTACTTC CASSTGGRSSYEQYF
NA TRBJ2-7 NA TRBV6-5 TGTGCCAGCAGTACGACTCTCGAGCAGTACTTC CASSTTLEQYF
few TRBJ2-2 TRBD2 TRBV4-1 TGCGCCAGCAGCCAAGAACAGGCGGGGGCCGGGGAGCTGTTTTTT CASSQEQAGAGELFF
NA TRBJ2-7 TRBD2 TRBV5-4 TGTGCATCGGGCGGGAGGCAGGGCTACGAGCAGTACTTC CASGGRQGYEQYF
NA TRBJ1-2 TRBD1 TRBV7-9 TGTGCCAGCAGCTTAAGCAGGGGGCTGGGAGGCTACACCTTC CASSLSRGLGGYTF
NA TRBJ2-4 NA TRBV27 TGTGCCAGCAGTTTATTATCTAGTGGCAAAAACATTCAGTACTTC CASSLLSSGKNIQYF